This TCR beta chain derives from a study of T-cell memory formation after mild COVID-19. Study-level findings and limits: There were some responding clones in pre-infection memory, which suggested that cross-reactive memory had joined. Contracting clones localized mainly to CM and EM when CD4+ and mainly to EMRA when CD8+. Later expanders leaned CD4+, whereas clones that contracted between day 15 and 85 were balanced CD4/CD8.

TCRdb re-derived calls from the 5' RACE reads in MiXCR, one entry per CDR3 protein. Here the sample spans 85,000 to 130,000 distinct CDR3 sequences, 11% being singletons. V trimming: 6 bases; J trimming: 3 bases; junction bases outside the gene matches: 5. Germline V gene data show CDR1 as SGHAT and CDR2 as FQNNGV. This CDR3 is 13 amino acids long. This clonotype was seen more than once but under ten times. Its specificity is not known. The chain is built from TRBV11-2 and TRBJ2-7; 7 nucleotides agree with TRBD1. This TCR derives from a man aged 18 to 35 who had mild COVID-19 (a few samples of this study predate the infection). Cell type and time point are not known. The sequencing input was PBMCs or a T cell subset sorted from them (not recorded which). CDR3 loop: CASSRGQFYEQYV. CDR3 sequence (DNA): TGTGCCAGCAGTAGGGGACAGTTCTACGAGCAGTACGTC.